Each of the 15 T cell receptor beta chains below was sequenced from the same sample in a study of early T cells in non-severe SARS-CoV-2 infection (dated by TCRdb to the early 2020s). Library preparation was by 5' RACE. The instrument given in TCRdb is NextSeq 500. TCRdb redid the processing of the public reads, applying fastp at Q25 and MiXCR, and retained in-frame beta chains. Rows are combined by CDR3 protein, so each entry shows the most common genes and DNA. The sample table shows 70,000 to 85,000 distinct CDR3 sequences, and more than 9% are seen once. 3.5% to 5% of the sample is taken by the ten largest. Specimen: whole blood. The receptors originated from an adult who was a healthcare worker with PCR-confirmed SARS-CoV-2 infection or an uninfected control (not recorded which).

This clonotype was picked up a small number of times. The chain is built from TRBV5-1 and TRBJ1-3; D remains unclear. The CDR3 runs to 14 residues. The germline V gene encodes CDR1 SGHRS and CDR2 YFSETQ. V lost 0 bases, J lost 0 bases, and 4 bases lay in between. The CDR3 DNA follows: TGCGCCAGCAGCTTGGAAGACTCTGGAAACACCATATATTTT. It translates to CASSLEDSGNTIYF.

This clonotype appeared a few times. The chain links TRBV7-3 to TRBJ2-1; tentatively, D is TRBD1 (5 bases). The CDR3 covers 14 residues. V shed 5 bases and J shed 5 bases, with 13 bases lying between them. Germline V gene data show CDR1 as SGHTA and CDR2 as FQGTGA. CDR3 in amino acids: CASSQGWGNNEQFF. The CDR3 region has the DNA TGTGCCAGCAGCCAAGGGTGGGGCAACAATGAGCAGTTCTTC.

In its sample, this clonotype was seen a few times. The chain is built from TRBV6-2 or TRBV6-3 and TRBJ1-5; D call uncertain. V lost 6 bases, J lost 4 bases, and 16 bases lay in between. The CDR3 sequence is 15 residues long. The V gene's germline CDR1 is MNHEY and CDR2 SVGEGT. CDR3 coding DNA: TGTGCCAGCAGAGACACTAGGAGGTCAAATCAGCCCCAGCATTTT. Residues: CASRDTRRSNQPQHF.

The sample holds many counts of this clonotype. The V call is TRBV9, the J call TRBJ2-3, with D maybe TRBD2 (5 bases). CDR3 length: 15 residues. The V gene lost 3 bases and the J gene lost 2 bases, with 13 bases spanning the gap. CDR1 is SGDLS, CDR2 YYNGEE, per germline. This CDR3 reads CASSGFGLYTDTQYF. Here the CDR3 DNA reads TGTGCCAGCAGCGGCTTCGGACTTTACACAGATACGCAGTATTTT.

The chain has TRBV28 and TRBJ1-2; unclear D gene. This CDR3 is built from 12 residues. V lost 5 bases to trimming and J lost 8 bases, with 12 bases between them. Per germline, CDR1 MDHEN and CDR2 SYDVKM. CDR3 residues: CASSLPYNGYTF. The CDR3 region has the DNA TGTGCCAGCAGTCTTCCTTACAACGGCTACACCTTC.

The rearrangement links TRBV27 to TRBJ1-1; D may be TRBD1 (5 bases). Germline values: CDR1 MNHEY, CDR2 SMNVEV (reference sequence). The CDR3 extends over 17 amino acids. Trimming took off 4 bases at V and 5 bases at J, with 23 bases between the two ends. CDR3 sequence (DNA): TGTGCCAGCAGTTCTTTGGGGGTTCGAGGAGAACGGACTGAAGCTTTCTTT. Its protein is CASSSLGVRGERTEAFF.

This clonotype was seen ten or more times. DNA of the CDR3: TGTGCCAGCAGCTTAGGCCTAGCGGACCTCACAGATACGCAGTATTTT. This translates into CASSLGLADLTDTQYF. The V gene is TRBV7-9, the J gene TRBJ2-3; 7 nucleotides line up with TRBD2. Germline assignment: CDR1 SEHNR and CDR2 FQNEAQ (reference sequence). This CDR3 has 16 amino acids. V gave up 1 base and J gave up 2 bases; unmatched junction bases: 6.

This clonotype came up a few times. The gene calls are TRBV6-2 or TRBV6-3 and TRBJ2-1, with TRBD2 as a possible D gene (6 bases). V lost 6 bases and J lost 4, with 7 bases in between. Germline CDR1 and CDR2: MNHEY and SVGEGT. There are 12 residues in the CDR3. The CDR3 loop is CASRTSYNEQFF. In nucleotides, the CDR3 is TGTGCCAGCAGGACTAGTTACAATGAGCAGTTCTTC.

This clonotype was observed at least ten times. The chain links TRBV5-5 to TRBJ2-4; unclear D gene. From germline, CDR1 is SGHKS and CDR2 YYEKEE (reference sequence). Trimming removed 4 bases from V and 6 bases from J, with 17 bases in between. CDR3 length equals 15 residues. The CDR3 nucleotides read TGTGCCAGCAGCCAACTGTGGGCCCCCGGAAACATTCAGTACTTC. Its protein is CASSQLWAPGNIQYF.

This chain connects TRBV28 to TRBJ2-3, with 9 nucleotides matching TRBD2. J was trimmed by 0 bases and V by 6 bases; bases with no gene match: 13. CDR3 length: 18 residues. Looked up from germline, CDR1 is MDHEN and CDR2 is SYDVKM. In nucleotides, the CDR3 is TGTGCCAGCAGCTTCACTAGCGGGTGGGGGCCAAGCACAGATACGCAGTATTTT. This encodes CASSFTSGWGPSTDTQYF.

This clonotype was counted many times. V usage is TRBV3-1 and J usage is TRBJ2-3; 9 bases align to TRBD2. This CDR3 is 12 amino acids long. Germline CDR1 LGHDT, CDR2 YNNKEL (reference sequence). Trimming removed 6 bases from V and 5 bases from J; junction bases left unmatched: 0. This chain's CDR3 is CASRTSGDTQYF. The CDR3 DNA follows: TGTGCCAGCAGGACTAGCGGAGATACGCAGTATTTT.

There are a few counts of this clonotype. The CDR3 sequence: CASSLQAGEREQYF. The CDR3 nucleotides are TGCGCCAGCAGCCTTCAAGCGGGAGAGAGGGAGCAGTACTTC. The chain employs TRBV5-1 and TRBJ2-7; 8 bases align to TRBD2. The germline CDR1 and CDR2 sequences are SGHRS and YFSETQ. Unmatched junction bases numbered 10, after V lost 4 bases and J lost 7 bases. This CDR3 is 14 amino acids long.

V gene TRBV20-1 combines with J gene TRBJ2-1; 14 nucleotides match TRBD2. This CDR3 contains 15 residues. J was trimmed by 7 bases and V by 6 bases; bases with no gene match: 8. Germline lookup yields CDR1 DFQATT and CDR2 SNEGSKA (reference sequence). In DNA, the CDR3 is TGCAGTGCCCTACGACTAGCGGGAGGGCCAAATGAGCAGTTCTTC. Encoded protein: CSALRLAGGPNEQFF.

This clonotype was detected only a few times. The rearrangement joins TRBV6-1 to TRBJ1-1; 7 nucleotides line up with TRBD1. Per germline, CDR1 MNHNS and CDR2 SASEGT. Losses at the gene ends were 7 bases for V and 6 bases for J; bases not matched to a gene: 11. CDR3 length: 14 residues. Here the CDR3 reads CASTKQGRGAEAFF. CDR3 in DNA: TGTGCCAGCACCAAACAGGGGCGGGGGGCTGAAGCTTTCTTT.

The chain recombines TRBV4-1 with TRBJ2-1; D might be TRBD2 (6 bases). The CDR3 is 17 amino acids. Germline assignment: CDR1 MGHRA and CDR2 YSYEKL. Trimming shortened V by 3 bases and J by 4 bases, and 19 bases separated the two germline ends. The CDR3 loop reads CASSHRVGGRPYNEQFF. The CDR3 DNA reads as TGCGCCAGCAGCCATCGCGTGGGGGGAAGACCATACAATGAGCAGTTCTTC.